These T cell receptor beta chains were read from a single sample in a study of T-cell memory formation after mild COVID-19. MiXCR was run by TCRdb on the 5' RACE reads, yielding one entry per CDR3 protein. The sample carries 470,000 or so distinct CDR3 sequences, more than 15% recorded once. Input material: PBMCs or a T cell subset sorted from them (not recorded which). These receptors all come from a man aged 18 to 35 who had mild COVID-19 (a few samples of this study predate the infection). Cell type and time point are not known. Each CDR3 is given with its conserved first and last residue. The order of the fields is J gene, clone size, D gene, V gene, CDR3 protein, CDR3 DNA. D genes are given only for firm matches. Size is omitted from some rows. Given values are once, few, many or a class for expanded clones.

j_gene: TRBJ1-5; abundance: NA; d_gene: NA; v_gene: TRBV28; CDR3aa: CAHSGLTYQPQHF; CDR3nt: TGTGCCCACTCTGGGTTGACGTATCAGCCCCAGCATTTT
j_gene: TRBJ2-6; abundance: NA; d_gene: TRBD2; v_gene: TRBV25-1; CDR3aa: CASSEYSGTRSGANVLTF; CDR3nt: TGTGCCAGCAGTGAATATAGCGGGACGCGGTCTGGGGCCAACGTCCTGACTTTC
j_gene: TRBJ2-3; abundance: few; d_gene: NA; v_gene: TRBV4-1; CDR3aa: CASSQVTPPDTQYF; CDR3nt: TGCGCCAGCAGCCAAGTGACTCCTCCGGATACGCAGTATTTT
j_gene: TRBJ2-1; abundance: many; d_gene: TRBD1; v_gene: TRBV5-8; CDR3aa: CASSSGTGHNEQFF; CDR3nt: TGTGCCAGCAGCTCCGGGACAGGGCACAATGAGCAGTTCTTC
j_gene: TRBJ2-6; abundance: NA; d_gene: NA; v_gene: TRBV9; CDR3aa: CASSGQDSGANVLTF; CDR3nt: TGTGCCAGCAGCGGACAGGACTCTGGGGCCAACGTCCTGACTTTC
j_gene: TRBJ1-2; abundance: NA; d_gene: TRBD1; v_gene: TRBV19; CDR3aa: CASTPGQGINYGYTF; CDR3nt: TGTGCCAGTACCCCCGGACAGGGGATTAACTATGGCTACACCTTC
j_gene: TRBJ2-1; abundance: many; d_gene: TRBD2; v_gene: TRBV19; CDR3aa: CATEAGVSSYNEQFF; CDR3nt: TGTGCCACTGAGGCGGGGGTTAGCTCCTACAATGAGCAGTTCTTC
j_gene: TRBJ2-1; abundance: few; d_gene: NA; v_gene: TRBV18; CDR3aa: CASSPPGHNEQFF; CDR3nt: TGTGCCAGCTCACCTCCGGGACACAATGAGCAGTTCTTC
j_gene: TRBJ2-2; abundance: many; d_gene: TRBD1; v_gene: TRBV29-1; CDR3aa: CSADRDVGELFF; CDR3nt: TGCAGCGCGGACAGGGACGTCGGGGAGCTGTTTTTT
j_gene: TRBJ2-1; abundance: few; d_gene: TRBD1; v_gene: TRBV3-1; CDR3aa: CASSQDLGTGRSSYNEQFF; CDR3nt: TGTGCCAGCAGCCAAGATTTGGGGACAGGGCGCAGCTCCTACAATGAGCAGTTCTTC
j_gene: TRBJ2-3; abundance: NA; d_gene: NA; v_gene: TRBV20-1; CDR3aa: CSARDVWGATDTQYF; CDR3nt: TGCAGTGCTAGAGATGTGTGGGGGGCCACAGATACGCAGTATTTT
j_gene: TRBJ1-2; abundance: few; d_gene: TRBD1; v_gene: TRBV27; CDR3aa: CASRRTGGTYGYTF; CDR3nt: TGTGCCAGCAGGAGGACAGGGGGAACCTATGGCTACACCTTC
j_gene: TRBJ2-5; abundance: NA; d_gene: TRBD2; v_gene: TRBV7-3; CDR3aa: CASSPGLARLQETQYF; CDR3nt: TGTGCCAGCAGCCCGGGACTAGCGCGCCTGCAAGAGACCCAGTACTTC
j_gene: TRBJ2-3; abundance: many; d_gene: TRBD1; v_gene: TRBV5-1; CDR3aa: CASGTGGRTDTQYF; CDR3nt: TGCGCCAGCGGGACAGGGGGTCGCACAGATACGCAGTATTTT
j_gene: TRBJ1-4; abundance: few; d_gene: NA; v_gene: TRBV6-2/TRBV6-3; CDR3aa: CASRRDSVNEKLFF; CDR3nt: TGTGCCAGCAGACGAGACAGCGTGAATGAAAAACTGTTTTTT
j_gene: TRBJ1-5; abundance: once; d_gene: TRBD1; v_gene: TRBV7-9; CDR3aa: CASSPGDREDNQPQHF; CDR3nt: TGTGCCAGCAGCCCAGGGGACAGGGAGGACAATCAGCCCCAGCATTTT
j_gene: TRBJ2-1; abundance: few; d_gene: TRBD2; v_gene: TRBV6-6; CDR3aa: CASRGRLAGAYNEQFF; CDR3nt: TGTGCCAGCAGGGGGAGACTAGCGGGGGCCTACAATGAGCAGTTCTTC
j_gene: TRBJ2-5; abundance: many; d_gene: TRBD1; v_gene: TRBV6-2/TRBV6-3; CDR3aa: CASSGTGETQYF; CDR3nt: TGTGCCAGCAGCGGGACAGGAGAGACCCAGTACTTC
j_gene: TRBJ2-7; abundance: NA; d_gene: TRBD1; v_gene: TRBV20-1; CDR3aa: CSPAQGNEQYF; CDR3nt: TGCAGTCCGGCACAGGGGAACGAGCAGTACTTC
j_gene: TRBJ2-2; abundance: NA; d_gene: NA; v_gene: TRBV2; CDR3aa: CASSSQGANTGELFF; CDR3nt: TGTGCCAGCAGCTCACAGGGTGCGAACACCGGGGAGCTGTTTTTT
j_gene: TRBJ1-1; abundance: NA; d_gene: NA; v_gene: TRBV5-1; CDR3aa: CASSSPTGAGGTEAFF; CDR3nt: TGCGCCAGCAGCTCGCCAACCGGGGCTGGGGGGACTGAAGCTTTCTTT
j_gene: TRBJ2-3; abundance: few; d_gene: TRBD2; v_gene: TRBV15; CDR3aa: CATSRWERGGKDF; CDR3nt: TGTGCCACCAGCCGATGGGAGCGGGGGGGCAAGGATTTT
j_gene: TRBJ2-3; abundance: few; d_gene: TRBD2; v_gene: TRBV7-2; CDR3aa: CASSLSAGGADTQYF; CDR3nt: TGTGCCAGCAGCTTATCAGCGGGGGGAGCAGATACGCAGTATTTT
j_gene: TRBJ1-2; abundance: NA; d_gene: NA; v_gene: TRBV7-2; CDR3aa: CASSLGPTEGYTF; CDR3nt: TGTGCCAGCAGCTTAGGGCCAACGGAAGGCTACACCTTC
j_gene: TRBJ2-1; abundance: NA; d_gene: TRBD2; v_gene: TRBV7-3; CDR3aa: CASSFRGGDEQFF; CDR3nt: TGTGCCAGCAGCTTCCGCGGGGGGGATGAGCAGTTCTTC
j_gene: TRBJ1-1; abundance: NA; d_gene: NA; v_gene: TRBV6-6; CDR3aa: CASGGASDTEAFF; CDR3nt: TGTGCCAGCGGGGGGGCTTCCGACACTGAAGCTTTCTTT
j_gene: TRBJ2-1; abundance: NA; d_gene: NA; v_gene: TRBV7-9; CDR3aa: CASSRNRENNEQFF; CDR3nt: TGTGCCAGCAGCCGCAACCGGGAGAACAATGAGCAGTTCTTC
j_gene: TRBJ2-5; abundance: few; d_gene: TRBD2; v_gene: TRBV29-1; CDR3aa: CSVERAGEETQYF; CDR3nt: TGCAGCGTTGAACGGGCGGGGGAAGAGACCCAGTACTTC
j_gene: TRBJ1-2; abundance: few; d_gene: NA; v_gene: TRBV4-3; CDR3aa: CASSQVVHLGYTF; CDR3nt: TGCGCCAGCAGCCAAGTCGTACATTTGGGCTACACCTTC
j_gene: TRBJ2-7; abundance: NA; d_gene: TRBD1; v_gene: TRBV7-2; CDR3aa: CASSSQGQGPYEQYF; CDR3nt: TGTGCCAGCAGCTCACAGGGACAGGGACCCTACGAGCAGTACTTC
j_gene: TRBJ1-2; abundance: few; d_gene: NA; v_gene: TRBV19; CDR3aa: CASSIDRRGPGYTF; CDR3nt: TGTGCCAGTAGTATAGATCGCCGGGGCCCGGGCTACACCTTC
j_gene: TRBJ2-7; abundance: few; d_gene: NA; v_gene: TRBV2; CDR3aa: CASSADRQYF; CDR3nt: TGTGCCAGCAGCGCGGACAGACAGTACTTC
j_gene: TRBJ1-2; abundance: NA; d_gene: TRBD1; v_gene: TRBV7-6; CDR3aa: CASSLSFGQGGYTF; CDR3nt: TGTGCCAGCAGCTTATCGTTCGGACAGGGTGGCTACACCTTC
j_gene: TRBJ1-2; abundance: few; d_gene: NA; v_gene: TRBV11-2; CDR3aa: CASSLEGRAGYTF; CDR3nt: TGTGCCAGCAGCTTAGAAGGCAGGGCTGGCTACACCTTC
j_gene: TRBJ1-1; abundance: NA; d_gene: NA; v_gene: TRBV28; CDR3aa: CASSPFSGDTEAFF; CDR3nt: TGTGCCAGCAGTCCCTTCTCGGGGGACACTGAAGCTTTCTTT
j_gene: TRBJ1-1; abundance: once; d_gene: NA; v_gene: TRBV3-1; CDR3aa: CASSQEASAFF; CDR3nt: TGTGCCAGCAGCCAAGAGGCCTCGGCTTTCTTT
j_gene: TRBJ1-2; abundance: few; d_gene: NA; v_gene: TRBV5-1; CDR3aa: CASSPGDDGYTF; CDR3nt: TGCGCCAGCAGCCCCGGGGACGATGGCTACACCTTC
j_gene: TRBJ2-1; abundance: few; d_gene: TRBD1; v_gene: TRBV6-9; CDR3aa: CASRLYWAGGLEQFF; CDR3nt: TGTGCCAGCAGGCTTTATTGGGCAGGGGGCCTTGAGCAGTTCTTC
j_gene: TRBJ2-3; abundance: NA; d_gene: NA; v_gene: TRBV5-6; CDR3aa: CASSPGQDTQYF; CDR3nt: TGTGCCAGCAGTCCGGGCCAGGATACGCAGTATTTT
j_gene: TRBJ2-5; abundance: few; d_gene: NA; v_gene: TRBV7-2; CDR3aa: CASSLWGQERTQYF; CDR3nt: TGTGCCAGCAGCTTATGGGGCCAGGAAAGGACCCAGTACTTC
j_gene: TRBJ2-7; abundance: NA; d_gene: NA; v_gene: TRBV5-1; CDR3aa: CASSLAPGSEPYEQYF; CDR3nt: TGCGCCAGCAGCTTGGCCCCCGGGTCGGAGCCCTACGAGCAGTACTTC
j_gene: TRBJ2-4; abundance: once; d_gene: TRBD2; v_gene: TRBV4-2; CDR3aa: CASSLPGGSGPWRF; CDR3nt: TGTGCCAGCAGCCTCCCGGGGGGGTCAGGGCCCTGGCGGTTC
j_gene: TRBJ1-2; abundance: NA; d_gene: NA; v_gene: TRBV6-6; CDR3aa: CASSYGGRHGYTF; CDR3nt: TGTGCCAGCAGTTATGGGGGCCGCCATGGCTACACCTTC
j_gene: TRBJ2-5; abundance: NA; d_gene: NA; v_gene: TRBV28; CDR3aa: CASSRSSRAETQYF; CDR3nt: TGTGCCAGCAGCCGTTCTAGTCGCGCGGAGACCCAGTACTTC
j_gene: TRBJ2-1; abundance: many; d_gene: NA; v_gene: TRBV5-1; CDR3aa: CASSLVPSNNEQFF; CDR3nt: TGCGCCAGCAGCTTGGTTCCTAGCAACAATGAGCAGTTCTTC
j_gene: TRBJ1-2; abundance: NA; d_gene: NA; v_gene: TRBV25-1; CDR3aa: CASSVQGGTGYTF; CDR3nt: TGTGCCAGCAGTGTGCAGGGTGGCACTGGCTACACCTTC
j_gene: TRBJ1-6; abundance: NA; d_gene: NA; v_gene: TRBV3-1; CDR3aa: CASSNNGGDSPLHF; CDR3nt: TGTGCCAGCAGCAACAACGGGGGGGATTCACCCCTCCACTTT
j_gene: TRBJ2-5; abundance: few; d_gene: NA; v_gene: TRBV7-3; CDR3aa: CASSLIAAPRETQYF; CDR3nt: TGTGCCAGCAGCTTAATTGCGGCGCCAAGGGAGACCCAGTACTTC
j_gene: TRBJ2-5; abundance: NA; d_gene: NA; v_gene: TRBV7-2; CDR3aa: CASSLTREETQYF; CDR3nt: TGTGCCAGCAGCCTCACTAGAGAAGAGACCCAGTACTTC
j_gene: TRBJ1-1; abundance: few; d_gene: TRBD1; v_gene: TRBV4-2; CDR3aa: CASSPTGQGSTEAFF; CDR3nt: TGTGCCAGCAGCCCGACCGGACAGGGAAGCACTGAAGCTTTCTTT
j_gene: TRBJ1-6; abundance: NA; d_gene: NA; v_gene: TRBV14; CDR3aa: CASSQDGRARYSPLHF; CDR3nt: TGTGCCAGCAGCCAAGACGGTAGGGCCCGCTATTCACCCCTCCACTTT
j_gene: TRBJ1-4; abundance: few; d_gene: NA; v_gene: TRBV7-2; CDR3aa: CASSTFSATNEKLFF; CDR3nt: TGTGCCAGCAGCACCTTCAGCGCAACTAATGAAAAACTGTTTTTT
j_gene: TRBJ1-2; abundance: few; d_gene: TRBD1; v_gene: TRBV24-1; CDR3aa: CATSGGQGHGYTF; CDR3nt: TGTGCCACCAGTGGGGGACAGGGGCATGGCTACACCTTC
j_gene: TRBJ2-3; abundance: NA; d_gene: TRBD2; v_gene: TRBV20-1; CDR3aa: CSAGRAGQGTDTQYF; CDR3nt: TGCAGTGCGGGGAGGGCGGGCCAGGGCACAGATACGCAGTATTTT
j_gene: TRBJ2-2; abundance: few; d_gene: NA; v_gene: TRBV20-1; CDR3aa: CSAREPRGTGELFF; CDR3nt: TGCAGTGCTAGAGAACCCAGGGGCACCGGGGAGCTGTTTTTT
j_gene: TRBJ1-2; abundance: NA; d_gene: TRBD1; v_gene: TRBV7-9; CDR3aa: CASSSPPRGIDYGYTF; CDR3nt: TGTGCCAGCAGCTCGCCACCCAGGGGGATCGACTATGGCTACACCTTC
j_gene: TRBJ2-1; abundance: few; d_gene: TRBD2; v_gene: TRBV7-2; CDR3aa: CASSLQRGGKYEQFF; CDR3nt: TGTGCCAGCAGCTTACAGCGGGGGGGCAAGTATGAGCAGTTCTTC
j_gene: TRBJ2-1; abundance: NA; d_gene: NA; v_gene: TRBV11-2; CDR3aa: CASSGPDGLDNEQFF; CDR3nt: TGTGCCAGCAGCGGTCCAGACGGGCTCGACAATGAGCAGTTCTTC
j_gene: TRBJ2-4; abundance: NA; d_gene: NA; v_gene: TRBV4-2; CDR3aa: CASSQAGSQTAKNIQYF; CDR3nt: TGTGCCAGCAGCCAAGCGGGCTCACAAACAGCCAAAAACATTCAGTACTTC